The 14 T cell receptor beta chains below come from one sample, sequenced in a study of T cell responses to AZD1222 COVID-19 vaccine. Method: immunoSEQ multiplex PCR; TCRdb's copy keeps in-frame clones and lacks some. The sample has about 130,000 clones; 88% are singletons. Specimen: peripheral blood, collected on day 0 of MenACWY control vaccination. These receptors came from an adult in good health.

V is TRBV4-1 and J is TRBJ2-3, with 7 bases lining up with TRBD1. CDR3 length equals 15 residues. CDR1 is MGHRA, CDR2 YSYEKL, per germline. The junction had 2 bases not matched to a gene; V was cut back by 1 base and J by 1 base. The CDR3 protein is CASSQVGTGTDTQYF. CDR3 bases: TGCGCCAGCAGCCAAGTCGGGACAGGCACAGATACGCAGTATTTT.

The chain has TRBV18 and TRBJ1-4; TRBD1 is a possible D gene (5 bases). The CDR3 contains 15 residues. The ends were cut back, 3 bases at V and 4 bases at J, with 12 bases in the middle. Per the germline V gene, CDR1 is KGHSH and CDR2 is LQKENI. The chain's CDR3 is CASSPIGTLNEKLFF. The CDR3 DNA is TGTGCCAGCTCACCCATCGGGACCCTTAATGAAAAACTGTTTTTT.

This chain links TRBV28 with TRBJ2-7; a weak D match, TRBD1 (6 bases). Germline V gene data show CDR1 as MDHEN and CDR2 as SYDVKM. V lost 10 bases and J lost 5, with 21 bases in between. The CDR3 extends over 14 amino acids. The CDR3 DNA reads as TGTGCCACCTTTTCGACTACAGGGCAGGACGAGCAGTACTTC. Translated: CATFSTTGQDEQYF.

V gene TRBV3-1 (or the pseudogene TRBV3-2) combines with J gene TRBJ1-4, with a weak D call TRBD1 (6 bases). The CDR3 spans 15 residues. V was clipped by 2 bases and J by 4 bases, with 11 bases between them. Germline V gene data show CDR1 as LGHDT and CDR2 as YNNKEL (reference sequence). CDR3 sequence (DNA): TGTGCCAGCAGCCAACCGAGGGGGTTTAATGAAAAACTGTTTTTT. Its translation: CASSQPRGFNEKLFF.

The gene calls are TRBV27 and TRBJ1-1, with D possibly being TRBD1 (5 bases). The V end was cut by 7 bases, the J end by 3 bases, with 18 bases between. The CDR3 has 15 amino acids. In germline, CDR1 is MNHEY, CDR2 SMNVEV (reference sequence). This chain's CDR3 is CASTLLGRGDTEAFF. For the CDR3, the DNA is TGTGCCAGCACCCTATTAGGAAGGGGCGACACTGAAGCTTTCTTT.

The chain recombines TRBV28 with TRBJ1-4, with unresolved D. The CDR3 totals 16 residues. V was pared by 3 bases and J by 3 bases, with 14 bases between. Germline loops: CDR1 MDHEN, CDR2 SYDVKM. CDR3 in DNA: TGTGCCAGCAGTTTTCCTCCGGACGATTCTAATGAAAAACTGTTTTTT. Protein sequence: CASSFPPDDSNEKLFF.

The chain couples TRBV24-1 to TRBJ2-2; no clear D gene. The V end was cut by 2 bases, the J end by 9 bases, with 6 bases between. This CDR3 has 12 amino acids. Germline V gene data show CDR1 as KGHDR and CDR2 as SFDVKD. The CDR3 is CATSDSRRELFF. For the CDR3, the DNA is TGTGCCACCAGTGATTCCAGGCGGGAGCTGTTTTTT.

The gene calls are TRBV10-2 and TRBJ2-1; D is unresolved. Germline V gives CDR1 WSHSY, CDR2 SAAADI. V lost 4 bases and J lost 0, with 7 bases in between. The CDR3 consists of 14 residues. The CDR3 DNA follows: TGCGCCAGCAGTGCCTCGAGCTCCTACAATGAGCAGTTCTTC. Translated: CASSASSSYNEQFF.

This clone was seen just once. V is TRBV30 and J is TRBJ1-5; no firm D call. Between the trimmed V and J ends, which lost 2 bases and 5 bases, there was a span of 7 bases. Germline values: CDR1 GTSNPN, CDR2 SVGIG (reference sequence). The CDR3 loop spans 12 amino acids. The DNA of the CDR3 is TGTGCCTGGAGTTTGCCCTATCAGCCCCAGCATTTT. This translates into CAWSLPYQPQHF.

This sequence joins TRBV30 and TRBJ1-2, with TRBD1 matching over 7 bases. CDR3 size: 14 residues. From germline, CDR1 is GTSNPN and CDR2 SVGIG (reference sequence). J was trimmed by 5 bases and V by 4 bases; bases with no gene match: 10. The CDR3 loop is CAWTPDRTLYGYTF. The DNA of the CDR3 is TGTGCCTGGACCCCGGACAGGACCTTGTATGGCTACACCTTC.

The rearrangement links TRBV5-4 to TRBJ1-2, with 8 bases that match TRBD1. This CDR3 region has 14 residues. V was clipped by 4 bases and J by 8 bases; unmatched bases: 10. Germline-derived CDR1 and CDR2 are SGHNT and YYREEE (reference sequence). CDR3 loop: CASSGGQVLAGYTF. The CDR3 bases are TGTGCCAGCAGCGGGGGACAGGTTCTCGCGGGCTACACCTTC.

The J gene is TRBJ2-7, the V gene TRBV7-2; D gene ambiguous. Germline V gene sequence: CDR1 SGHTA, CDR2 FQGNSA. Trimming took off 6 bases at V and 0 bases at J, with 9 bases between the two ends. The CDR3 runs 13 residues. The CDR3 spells CASSKWVSYEQYF. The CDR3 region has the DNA TGTGCCAGCAGTAAGTGGGTCTCCTACGAGCAGTACTTC.

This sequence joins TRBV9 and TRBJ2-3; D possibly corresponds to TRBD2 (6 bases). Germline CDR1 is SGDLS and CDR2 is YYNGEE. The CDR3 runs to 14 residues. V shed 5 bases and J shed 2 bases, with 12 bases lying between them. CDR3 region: CASRGGPYTDTQYF. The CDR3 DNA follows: TGTGCCAGCAGGGGAGGACCCTACACAGATACGCAGTATTTT. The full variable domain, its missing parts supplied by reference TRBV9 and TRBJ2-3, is DSGVTQTPKHLITATGQRVTLRCSPRSGDLSVYWYQQSLDQGLQFLIQYYNGEERAKGNILERFSAQQFPDLHSELNLSSLELGDSALYFCASRGGPYTDTQYFGPGTRLTVL.

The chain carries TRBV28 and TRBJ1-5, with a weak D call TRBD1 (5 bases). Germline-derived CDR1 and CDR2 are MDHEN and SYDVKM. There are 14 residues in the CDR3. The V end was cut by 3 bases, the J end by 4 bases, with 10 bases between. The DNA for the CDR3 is TGTGCCAGCAGTTTTGGGGCGGTTAATCAGCCCCAGCATTTT. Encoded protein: CASSFGAVNQPQHF. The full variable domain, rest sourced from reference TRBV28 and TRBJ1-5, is DVKVTQSSRYLVKRTGEKVFLECVQDMDHENMFWYRQDPGLGLRLIYFSYDVKMKEKGDIPEGYSVSREKKERFSLILESASTNQTSMYLCASSFGAVNQPQHFGDGTRLSIL.